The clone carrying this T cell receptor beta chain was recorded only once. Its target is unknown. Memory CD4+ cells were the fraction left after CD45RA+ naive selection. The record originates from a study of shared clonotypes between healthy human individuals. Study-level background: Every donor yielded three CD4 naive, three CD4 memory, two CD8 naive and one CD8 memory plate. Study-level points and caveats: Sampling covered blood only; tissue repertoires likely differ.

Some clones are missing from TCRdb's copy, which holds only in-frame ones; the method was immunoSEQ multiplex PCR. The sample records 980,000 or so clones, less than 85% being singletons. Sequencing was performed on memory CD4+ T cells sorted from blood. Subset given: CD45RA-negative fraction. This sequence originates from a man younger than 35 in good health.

The CDR3 DNA is TGTGCCAGCAGCTTGAGTGGGGGGACCCAGTACTTC. Translating it yields CASSLSGGTQYF. The chain joins TRBV7-2 to TRBJ2-5; TRBD1 or TRBD2 may be the D gene (5 bases each). The V end lost 3 bases, the J end lost 7 bases, and 9 bases lay between the germline ends. This CDR3 region has 12 residues. Germline CDR1 and CDR2: SGHTA and FQGNSA.